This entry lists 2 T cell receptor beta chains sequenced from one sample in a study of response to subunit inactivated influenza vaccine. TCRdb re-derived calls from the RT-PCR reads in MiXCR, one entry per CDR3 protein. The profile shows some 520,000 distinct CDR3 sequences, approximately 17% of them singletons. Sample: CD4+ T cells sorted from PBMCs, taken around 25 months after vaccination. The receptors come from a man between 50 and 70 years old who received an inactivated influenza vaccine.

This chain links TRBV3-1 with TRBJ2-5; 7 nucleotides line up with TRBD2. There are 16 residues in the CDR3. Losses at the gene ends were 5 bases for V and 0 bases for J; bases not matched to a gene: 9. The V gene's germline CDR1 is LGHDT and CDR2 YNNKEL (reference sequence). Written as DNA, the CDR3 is TGTGCCAGCAGCGAATTCCAGGGACTAAACCAAGAGACCCAGTACTTC. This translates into CASSEFQGLNQETQYF.

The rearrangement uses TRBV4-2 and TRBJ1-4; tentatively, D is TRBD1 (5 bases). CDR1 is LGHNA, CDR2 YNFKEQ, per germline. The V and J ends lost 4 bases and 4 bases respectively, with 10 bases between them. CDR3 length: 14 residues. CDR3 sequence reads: CASSPDRLNEKLFF. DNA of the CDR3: TGTGCCAGCAGCCCCGACAGACTTAATGAAAAACTGTTTTTT.